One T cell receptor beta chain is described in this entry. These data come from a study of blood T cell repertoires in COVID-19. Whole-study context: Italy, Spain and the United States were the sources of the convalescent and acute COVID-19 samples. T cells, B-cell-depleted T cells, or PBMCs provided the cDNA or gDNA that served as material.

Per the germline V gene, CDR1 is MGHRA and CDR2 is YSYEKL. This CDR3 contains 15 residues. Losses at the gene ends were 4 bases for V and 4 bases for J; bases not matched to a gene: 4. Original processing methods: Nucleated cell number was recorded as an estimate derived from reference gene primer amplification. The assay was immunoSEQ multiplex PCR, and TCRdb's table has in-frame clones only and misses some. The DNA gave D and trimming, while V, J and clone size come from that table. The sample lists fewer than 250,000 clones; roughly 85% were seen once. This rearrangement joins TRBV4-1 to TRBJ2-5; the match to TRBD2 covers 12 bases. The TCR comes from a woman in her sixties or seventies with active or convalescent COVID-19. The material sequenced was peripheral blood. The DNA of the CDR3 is TGCGCCAGCAGCCGGACTAGCGGGACCGGAGAGACCCAGTACTTC. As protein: CASSRTSGTGETQYF.